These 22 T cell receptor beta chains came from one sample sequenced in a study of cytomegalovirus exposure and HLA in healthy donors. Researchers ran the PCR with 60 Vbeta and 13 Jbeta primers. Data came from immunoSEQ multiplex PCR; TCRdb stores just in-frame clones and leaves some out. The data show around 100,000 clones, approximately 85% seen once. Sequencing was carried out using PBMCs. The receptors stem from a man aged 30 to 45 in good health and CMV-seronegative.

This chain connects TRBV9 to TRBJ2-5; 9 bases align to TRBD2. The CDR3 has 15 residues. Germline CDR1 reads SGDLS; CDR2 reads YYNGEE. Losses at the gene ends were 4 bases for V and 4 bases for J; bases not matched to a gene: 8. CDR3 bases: TGTGCCAGCAGCCCCAGCGGGGGGCACCGAGAGACCCAGTACTTC. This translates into CASSPSGGHRETQYF.

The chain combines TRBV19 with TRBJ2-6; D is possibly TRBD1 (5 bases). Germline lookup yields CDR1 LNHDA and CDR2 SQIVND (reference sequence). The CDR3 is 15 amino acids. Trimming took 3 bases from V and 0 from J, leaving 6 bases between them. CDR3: CASSMQGSGANVLTF. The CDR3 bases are TGTGCCAGTAGTATGCAGGGCTCTGGGGCCAACGTCCTGACTTTC.

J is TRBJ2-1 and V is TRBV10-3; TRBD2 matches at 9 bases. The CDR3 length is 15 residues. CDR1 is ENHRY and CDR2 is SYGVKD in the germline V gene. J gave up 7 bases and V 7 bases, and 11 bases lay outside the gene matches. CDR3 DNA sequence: TGTGCCATCAAGAGGCCTAGCGGGGAAATTAATGAGCAGTTCTTC. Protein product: CAIKRPSGEINEQFF.

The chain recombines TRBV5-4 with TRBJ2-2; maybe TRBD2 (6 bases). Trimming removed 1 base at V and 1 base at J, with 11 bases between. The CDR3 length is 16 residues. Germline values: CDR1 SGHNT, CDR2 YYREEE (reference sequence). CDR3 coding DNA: TGTGCCAGCAGCTTGCCGGGACTCCAGAACACCGGGGAGCTGTTTTTT. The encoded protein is CASSLPGLQNTGELFF.

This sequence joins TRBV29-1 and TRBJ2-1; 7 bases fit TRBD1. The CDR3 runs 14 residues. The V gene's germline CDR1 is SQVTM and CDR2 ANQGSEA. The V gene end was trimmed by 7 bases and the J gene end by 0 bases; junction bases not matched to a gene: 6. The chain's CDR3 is CSERQGRSYNEQFF. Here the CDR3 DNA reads TGCAGCGAGAGACAGGGCCGCTCCTACAATGAGCAGTTCTTC.

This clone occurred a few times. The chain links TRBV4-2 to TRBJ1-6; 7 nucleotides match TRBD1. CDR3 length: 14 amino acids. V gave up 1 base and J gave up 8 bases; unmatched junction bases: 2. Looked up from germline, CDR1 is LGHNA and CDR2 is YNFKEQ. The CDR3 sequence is CASSQGQGDSPLHF. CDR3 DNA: TGTGCCAGCAGCCAAGGACAGGGTGATTCACCCCTCCACTTT.

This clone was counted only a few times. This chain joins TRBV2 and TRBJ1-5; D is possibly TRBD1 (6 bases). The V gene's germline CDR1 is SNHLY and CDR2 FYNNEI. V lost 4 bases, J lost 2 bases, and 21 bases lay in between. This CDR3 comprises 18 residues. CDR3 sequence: CASSVSGTQRVGNQPQHF. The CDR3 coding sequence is TGTGCCAGCAGTGTGTCAGGGACACAAAGAGTCGGCAATCAGCCCCAGCATTTT.

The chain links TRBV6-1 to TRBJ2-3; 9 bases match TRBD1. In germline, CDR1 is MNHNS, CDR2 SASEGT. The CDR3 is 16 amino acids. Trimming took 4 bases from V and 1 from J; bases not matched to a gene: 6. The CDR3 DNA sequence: TGTGCCAGCAGTGTCGGGACAGGGTGGGGCACAGATACGCAGTATTTT. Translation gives CASSVGTGWGTDTQYF.

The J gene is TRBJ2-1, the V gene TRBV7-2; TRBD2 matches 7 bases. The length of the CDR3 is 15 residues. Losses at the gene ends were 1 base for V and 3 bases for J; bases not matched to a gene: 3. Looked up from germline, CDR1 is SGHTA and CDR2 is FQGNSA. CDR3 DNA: TGTGCCAGCAGCTTAGAAGGCGGGGGCTACAATGAGCAGTTCTTC. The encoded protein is CASSLEGGGYNEQFF.

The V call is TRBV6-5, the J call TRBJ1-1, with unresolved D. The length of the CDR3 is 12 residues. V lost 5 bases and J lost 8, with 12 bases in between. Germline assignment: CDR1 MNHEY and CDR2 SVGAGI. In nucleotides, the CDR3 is TGTGCCAGCAGTAAGGCCGCGGGGGAAGCTTTCTTT. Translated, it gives CASSKAAGEAFF.

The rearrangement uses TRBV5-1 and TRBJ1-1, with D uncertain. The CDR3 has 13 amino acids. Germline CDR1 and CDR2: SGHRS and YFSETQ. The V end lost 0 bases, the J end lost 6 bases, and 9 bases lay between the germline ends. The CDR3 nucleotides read TGCGCCAGCAGCTTGGGAGGAGCGGCTGAAGCTTTCTTT. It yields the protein CASSLGGAAEAFF.

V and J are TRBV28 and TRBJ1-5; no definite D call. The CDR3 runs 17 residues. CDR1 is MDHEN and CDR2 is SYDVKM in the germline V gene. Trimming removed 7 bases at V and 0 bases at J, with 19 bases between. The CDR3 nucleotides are TGTGCCAGCATCCCAACTCCGCCAAAGAATAGCAATCAGCCCCAGCATTTT. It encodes CASIPTPPKNSNQPQHF.

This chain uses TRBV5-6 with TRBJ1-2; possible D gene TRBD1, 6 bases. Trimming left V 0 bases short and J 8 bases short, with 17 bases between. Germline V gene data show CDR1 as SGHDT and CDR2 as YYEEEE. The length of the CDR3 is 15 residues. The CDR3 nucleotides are TGTGCCAGCAGCTTGGAGTTTGATAGGGGGACGGGCTACACCTTC. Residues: CASSLEFDRGTGYTF.

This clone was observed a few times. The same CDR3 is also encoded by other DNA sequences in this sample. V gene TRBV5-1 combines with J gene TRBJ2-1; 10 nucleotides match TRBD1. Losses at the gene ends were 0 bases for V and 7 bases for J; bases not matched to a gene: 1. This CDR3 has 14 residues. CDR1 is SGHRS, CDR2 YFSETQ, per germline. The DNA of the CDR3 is TGCGCCAGCAGCTTGGGACAGGGGGCAAATGAGCAGTTCTTC. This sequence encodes CASSLGQGANEQFF.

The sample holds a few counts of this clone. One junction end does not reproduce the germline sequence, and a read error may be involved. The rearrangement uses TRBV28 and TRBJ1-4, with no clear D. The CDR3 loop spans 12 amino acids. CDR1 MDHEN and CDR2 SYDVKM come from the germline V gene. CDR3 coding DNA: TGTGCCAGCAGTCTAACTAAGGAAAAACTGTTTTTT. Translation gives CASSLTKEKLFF.

The CDR3 DNA reads as TGCGCCAGCAGCTTTGGACAGGGGAGGGATCAGCCCCAGCATTTT. Translating gives CASSFGQGRDQPQHF. The rearrangement links TRBV5-1 to TRBJ1-5; 9 nucleotides align to TRBD1. V was clipped by 2 bases and J by 5 bases; unmatched bases: 5. The germline V gene has CDR1 SGHRS and CDR2 YFSETQ. The CDR3 is 15 amino acids. The whole variable domain, filled in from reference TRBV5-1 and TRBJ1-5, reads KAGVTQTPRYLIKTRGQQVTLSCSPISGHRSVSWYQQTPGQGLQFLFEYFSETQRNKGNFPGRFSGRQFSNSRSEMNVSTLELGDSALYLCASSFGQGRDQPQHFGDGTRLSIL.

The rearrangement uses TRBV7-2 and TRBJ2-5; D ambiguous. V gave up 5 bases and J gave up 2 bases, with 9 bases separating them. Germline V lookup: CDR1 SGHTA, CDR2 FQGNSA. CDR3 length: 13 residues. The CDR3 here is CASSPLRQETQYF. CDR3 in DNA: TGTGCCAGCAGCCCCCTGCGGCAAGAGACCCAGTACTTC.

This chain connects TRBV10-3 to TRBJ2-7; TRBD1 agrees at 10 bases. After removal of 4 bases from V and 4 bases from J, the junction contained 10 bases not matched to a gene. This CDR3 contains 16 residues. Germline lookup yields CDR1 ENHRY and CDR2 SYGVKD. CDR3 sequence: CAISVFRDRGAYEQYF. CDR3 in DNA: TGTGCCATCAGTGTATTCCGGGACAGGGGAGCGTACGAGCAGTACTTC.

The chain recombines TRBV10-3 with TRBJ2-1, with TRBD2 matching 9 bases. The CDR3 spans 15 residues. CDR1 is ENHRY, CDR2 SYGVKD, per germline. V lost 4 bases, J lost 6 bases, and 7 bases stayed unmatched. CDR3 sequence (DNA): TGTGCCATCAGTGGGGGTAGCGGGAGTCCCAATGAGCAGTTCTTC. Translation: CAISGGSGSPNEQFF.

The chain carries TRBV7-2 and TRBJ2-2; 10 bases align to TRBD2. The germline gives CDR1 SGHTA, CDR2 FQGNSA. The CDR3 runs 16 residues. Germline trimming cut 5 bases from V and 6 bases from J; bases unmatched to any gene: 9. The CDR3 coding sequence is TGTGCCAGCAGCCCTTCAGTAGCGGGAGGTCCCGGGGAGCTGTTTTTT. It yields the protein CASSPSVAGGPGELFF.

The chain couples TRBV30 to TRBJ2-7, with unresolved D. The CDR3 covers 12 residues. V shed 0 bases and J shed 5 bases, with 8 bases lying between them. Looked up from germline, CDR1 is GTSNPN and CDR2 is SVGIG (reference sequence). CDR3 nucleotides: TGTGCCTGGAGTGTGCGATTCAACGAGCAGTACTTC. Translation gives CAWSVRFNEQYF.

The chain's CDR3 is CSVETSGSSYNEQFF. CDR3 nucleotide sequence: TGCAGCGTTGAAACTAGCGGGAGCTCCTACAATGAGCAGTTCTTC. The V and J genes are TRBV29-1 and TRBJ2-1; 11 bases map to TRBD2. Germline-derived CDR1 and CDR2 are SQVTM and ANQGSEA. The CDR3 spans 15 residues. With V trimmed by 2 bases and J by 0 bases, 0 bases remained unmatched.